The 26 T cell receptor beta chains below were found in one sample sequenced in a study of response to subunit inactivated influenza vaccine. TCRdb itself ran the RT-PCR reads through MiXCR, one entry per CDR3 protein. The sample lists about half a million distinct CDR3 sequences; around 25% were seen once. The sequencing used CD4+ T cells sorted from PBMCs, collected about 5 days after vaccination. Source of these receptors: a man aged 50 to 60 who received an inactivated influenza vaccine.

This clonotype was counted a few times. This chain links TRBV7-2 with TRBJ2-2, with no clear D. This CDR3 spans 14 amino acids. Germline V CDR1 and CDR2: SGHTA, FQGNSA. V dropped 6 bases and J dropped 4 bases, with 12 bases sitting between them. The CDR3 spells CASRRIRTTGELFF. CDR3 coding DNA: TGTGCCAGCAGAAGGATCAGAACCACCGGGGAGCTGTTTTTT.

The chain recombines TRBV7-2 with TRBJ2-5; D remains ambiguous. This CDR3 comprises 15 residues. V was trimmed by 0 bases and J by 2 bases, leaving 10 bases between them. The germline V gene encodes CDR1 SGHTA and CDR2 FQGNSA. The CDR3: CASSLAQTRQETQYF. The CDR3 bases are TGTGCCAGCAGCTTAGCGCAGACCCGACAAGAGACCCAGTACTTC.

This clonotype turned up a few times. This CDR3 is CASSLAGAIGGELFF. The CDR3 DNA is TGTGCCAGCAGTTTAGCCGGGGCGATAGGCGGGGAGCTGTTTTTT. J is TRBJ2-2 and V is TRBV12-3 or TRBV12-4, with D perhaps TRBD1 or TRBD2 (5 bases each). Deletions cut 0 bases from V and 7 bases from J, with 12 bases between. The CDR3 length is 15 residues.

There are many counts of this clonotype. The chain has TRBV12-3 or TRBV12-4 and TRBJ1-5, with 7 nucleotides matching TRBD1. This CDR3 has 16 residues. V dropped 3 bases and J dropped 9; count of bases not matched to a gene: 14. The CDR3 sequence: CASSFRGTDHIAPQHF. DNA of the CDR3: TGTGCCAGCAGTTTCCGCGGGACAGACCATATTGCGCCCCAGCATTTT.

In this sample, this clonotype turned up a few times. This chain links TRBV6-5 with TRBJ2-1, with 10 bases lining up with TRBD2. The junction had 5 bases not matched to a gene; V was cut back by 4 bases and J by 2 bases. CDR3 length equals 16 residues. The germline V gene has CDR1 MNHEY and CDR2 SVGAGI. This CDR3 is CASSSNSGGTYNEQFF. CDR3 DNA: TGTGCCAGCAGTTCCAATAGCGGGGGGACCTACAATGAGCAGTTCTTC.

Only a few counts were recorded for this clonotype. The rearrangement uses TRBV15 and TRBJ2-3, with 7 bases lining up with TRBD1. The CDR3 contains 16 residues. Germline lookup yields CDR1 LNHNV and CDR2 YYDKDF (reference sequence). V was pared by 0 bases and J by 5 bases, with 8 bases of the junction left unmatched. CDR3 residues: CATSRDLGAGGDTQYF. CDR3 bases: TGTGCCACCAGCAGAGATCTTGGGGCAGGGGGAGATACGCAGTATTTT.

This clonotype has ten or more counts. This chain connects TRBV10-3 to TRBJ1-1; no clear D. The CDR3 loop spans 13 amino acids. V was shortened by 2 bases and J by 0 bases, with 4 bases between the two germline ends. CDR1 is ENHRY, CDR2 SYGVKD, per germline. DNA of the CDR3: TGTGCCATCAGTGAGGGTATGAACACTGAAGCTTTCTTT. Encoded protein: CAISEGMNTEAFF.

This clonotype was observed a handful of times. The gene calls are TRBV7-9 and TRBJ2-2; no definite D call. The V end was cut by 2 bases, the J end by 4 bases, with 11 bases between. This CDR3 has 15 amino acids. CDR1 SEHNR and CDR2 FQNEAQ come from the germline V gene (reference sequence). The CDR3 loop is CASSLYQASTGELFF. CDR3 sequence (DNA): TGTGCCAGCAGCTTATATCAGGCTTCCACCGGGGAGCTGTTTTTT.

Remarks on this clonotype: A single base separates this from a much larger clone, so it may be a read error. V gene TRBV9 combines with J gene TRBJ2-5, with D tentatively TRBD1 (7 bases). Germline V gives CDR1 SGDLS, CDR2 YYNGEE. The CDR3 has 14 amino acids. The DNA for the CDR3 is TGTGTCAGCAGCGTGGGGGGACAGCAAGAGACCCAGTACTTC. Protein product: CVSSVGGQQETQYF. Filled out from reference TRBV9 and TRBJ2-5, the complete variable domain reads DSGVTQTPKHLITATGQRVTLRCSPRSGDLSVYWYQQSLDQGLQFLIQYYNGEERAKGNILERFSAQQFPDLHSELNLSSLELGDSALYFCVSSVGGQQETQYFGPGTRLLVL.

This clonotype occurred a few times. V and J are TRBV4-1 and TRBJ1-5, with D unresolved. Trimming cost V 0 bases and J 6 bases, with 6 bases left between them. The CDR3 totals 13 residues. Germline V gene data show CDR1 as MGHRA and CDR2 as YSYEKL. Written as DNA, the CDR3 is TGCGCCAGCAGCCAAGAGTACGGTCAGCCCCAGCATTTT. Encoded protein: CASSQEYGQPQHF.

This clonotype turned up a few times. The rearrangement uses TRBV3-1 and TRBJ2-5; 12 bases agree with TRBD1. The trim removed 0 bases at V and 5 bases at J, leaving 7 bases unmatched. Germline CDR1 and CDR2: LGHDT and YNNKEL (reference sequence). The CDR3 runs to 17 residues. CDR3 sequence (DNA): TGTGCCAGCAGCCAAGATCACGGGACAGGGGGCTTGGAGACCCAGTACTTC. It translates to CASSQDHGTGGLETQYF.

This clonotype was found a few times. This chain uses TRBV5-1 with TRBJ1-1; 8 nucleotides align to TRBD1. This CDR3 has 17 residues. Germline V gene sequence: CDR1 SGHRS, CDR2 YFSETQ. V shed 4 bases, J shed 0 bases, and the junction held 11 bases outside the gene matches. The DNA for the CDR3 is TGCGCCAGCAGCAAGGATGGACAGGGTGGTGTGAACACTGAAGCTTTCTTT. As protein: CASSKDGQGGVNTEAFF.

The chain is built from TRBV20-1 and TRBJ1-2, with 8 bases aligning to TRBD1. Germline CDR1 is DFQATT and CDR2 is SNEGSKA (reference sequence). With V trimmed by 0 bases and J by 1 base, 19 bases remained unmatched. The CDR3 runs to 20 residues. CDR3 bases: TGCAGTGCTAGAGAAAGTGGCAGGGGGCGGATTCGGCGTGATAACTATGGCTACACCTTC. Its protein is CSARESGRGRIRRDNYGYTF.

The CDR3 loop is CSARDRQGRGETQYF. CDR3 nucleotide sequence: TGCAGTGCTAGGGATCGGCAGGGCAGAGGCGAGACCCAGTACTTC. The gene calls are TRBV20-1 and TRBJ2-5, with D possibly matching TRBD1 (5 bases). The V end was cut by 3 bases, the J end by 5 bases, with 19 bases between. The CDR3 contains 15 residues. From germline, CDR1 is DFQATT and CDR2 SNEGSKA (reference sequence).

The V gene is TRBV5-1, the J gene TRBJ2-5; 7 bases line up with TRBD1. The CDR3 sequence is 16 residues long. Germline loops: CDR1 SGHRS, CDR2 YFSETQ. Trimming took 4 bases from V and 5 from J; bases not matched to a gene: 14. CDR3 sequence (DNA): TGCGCCAGCAGCCAGATAGACAGGGCTATTGGGGAGACCCAGTACTTC. It is translated as CASSQIDRAIGETQYF.

This clonotype was counted many times. The CDR3 DNA follows: TGCAGTGCTAAGTCTCCGCGGGGGGTCACCGGGGAGCTGTTTTTT. This gives the protein CSAKSPRGVTGELFF. The chain combines TRBV20-1 with TRBJ2-2, with TRBD2 matching 8 bases. This CDR3 region has 15 residues. With V trimmed by 4 bases and J by 4 bases, 8 bases remained unmatched. Per the germline V gene, CDR1 is DFQATT and CDR2 is SNEGSKA (reference sequence).

This sequence joins TRBV18 and TRBJ2-3; D is perhaps TRBD1 (6 bases). The CDR3 has 14 amino acids. The V and J ends lost 3 bases and 4 bases respectively, with 11 bases between them. CDR1 and CDR2 from the germline V gene are KGHSH and LQKENI. Written as DNA, the CDR3 is TGTGCCAGCTCACCGCGGACAGATCCAGATACGCAGTATTTT. Its protein is CASSPRTDPDTQYF. Complete variable domain (other parts from reference TRBV18 and TRBJ2-3): NAGVMQNPRHLVRRRGQEARLRCSPMKGHSHVYWYRQLPEEGLKFMVYLQKENIIDESGMPKERFSAEFPKEGPSILRIQQVVRGDSAAYFCASSPRTDPDTQYFGPGTRLTVL.

This clonotype has just a few counts. V gene TRBV15 combines with J gene TRBJ2-3; D gene ambiguous. The CDR3 loop spans 16 amino acids. The V end lost 2 bases, the J end lost 1 base, and 13 bases lay between the germline ends. Germline values: CDR1 LNHNV, CDR2 YYDKDF (reference sequence). The CDR3 region is CATSRSTARGTDTQYF. In DNA form, the CDR3 reads TGTGCCACCAGCAGATCCACTGCACGCGGCACAGATACGCAGTATTTT.

There are a few counts of this clonotype. This rearrangement joins TRBV4-2 to TRBJ2-2; D unclear. Germline CDR1 is LGHNA and CDR2 is YNFKEQ. This CDR3 is 16 amino acids long. Trimming shortened V by 4 bases and J by 3 bases, and 15 bases separated the two germline ends. CDR3 protein: CASSRTKGADTGELFF. CDR3 nucleotides: TGTGCCAGCAGCCGAACGAAGGGCGCGGACACCGGGGAGCTGTTTTTT.

DNA of the CDR3: TGCAGTGCTAGGGGGACAGCAGATACGCAGTATTTT. It is translated as CSARGTADTQYF. The chain joins TRBV20-1 to TRBJ2-3, with 7 bases matching TRBD1. The CDR3 sequence is 12 residues long. Germline trimming cut 3 bases from V and 4 bases from J; bases unmatched to any gene: 1. The V gene's germline CDR1 is DFQATT and CDR2 SNEGSKA (reference sequence).

Only a few counts were recorded for this clonotype. The chain couples TRBV6-2 or TRBV6-3 to TRBJ2-6; D ambiguous. Trimming pared 2 bases from V and 0 bases from J, leaving 5 bases between. CDR1 and CDR2 (germline): MNHEY, SVGEGT. The CDR3 contains 15 residues. CDR3 in amino acids: CASSYGSSGANVLTF. The CDR3 DNA reads as TGTGCCAGCAGTTACGGCAGCTCTGGGGCCAACGTCCTGACTTTC.

CDR3 loop: CASSDGQGHSPLHF. The CDR3 DNA reads as TGTGCCAGCAGTGACGGGCAGGGTCATTCACCCCTCCACTTT. This sequence joins TRBV6-1 and TRBJ1-6, with a weak D call TRBD1 (5 bases). The germline V gene encodes CDR1 MNHNS and CDR2 SASEGT. This CDR3 is 14 amino acids long. Trimming cost V 3 bases and J 8 bases, with 11 bases left between them.

The chain joins TRBV12-3 or TRBV12-4 to TRBJ2-1; D gene unclear. The CDR3 sequence is 12 residues long. The V end was cut by 5 bases, the J end by 9 bases, with 11 bases between. Written as DNA, the CDR3 is TGTGCCAGCAGTCTCGGGTGGGCTGAGCAGTTCTTC. This sequence encodes CASSLGWAEQFF.

The rearrangement links TRBV12-3 or TRBV12-4 to TRBJ2-1; TRBD2 is a possible D gene (6 bases). V was pared by 2 bases and J by 8 bases, with 16 bases between. This CDR3 comprises 15 residues. The CDR3 spells CASSLSMGGGDEQFF. Here the CDR3 DNA reads TGTGCCAGCAGTTTATCTATGGGGGGAGGTGATGAGCAGTTCTTC.

Only a few counts were recorded for this clonotype. J is TRBJ1-2 and V is TRBV9; 8 nucleotides line up with TRBD1. V lost 4 bases and J lost 7; bases outside the gene matches: 6. This CDR3 is 13 amino acids long. The germline gives CDR1 SGDLS, CDR2 YYNGEE. CDR3 DNA sequence: TGTGCCAGCAGCTTGACAGGGGATGGTGGCTACACCTTC. Translated, it gives CASSLTGDGGYTF.

This clonotype occurred a few times. The chain carries TRBV5-5 and TRBJ1-6, with D maybe TRBD1 (6 bases). The CDR3 is 17 amino acids. Trimming took 4 bases from V and 0 from J, leaving 14 bases between them. The germline V gene has CDR1 SGHKS and CDR2 YYEKEE (reference sequence). CDR3 region: CASSPRGTSSYNSPLHF. CDR3 DNA: TGTGCCAGCAGCCCGAGGGGGACGAGCTCCTATAATTCACCCCTCCACTTT.